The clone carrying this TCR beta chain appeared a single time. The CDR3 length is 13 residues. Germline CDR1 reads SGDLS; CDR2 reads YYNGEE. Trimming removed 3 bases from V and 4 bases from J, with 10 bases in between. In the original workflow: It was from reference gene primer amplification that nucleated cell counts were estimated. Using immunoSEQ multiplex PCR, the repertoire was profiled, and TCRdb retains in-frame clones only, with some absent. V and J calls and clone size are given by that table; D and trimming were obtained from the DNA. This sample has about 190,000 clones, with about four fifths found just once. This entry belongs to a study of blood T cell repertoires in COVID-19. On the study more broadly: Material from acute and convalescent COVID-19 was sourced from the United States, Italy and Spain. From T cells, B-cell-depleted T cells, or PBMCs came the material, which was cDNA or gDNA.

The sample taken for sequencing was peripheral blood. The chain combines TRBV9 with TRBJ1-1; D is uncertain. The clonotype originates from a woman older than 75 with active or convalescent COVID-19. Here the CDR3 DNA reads TGTGCCAGCAGCGCGGCGGGAGGCACTGAAGCTTTCTTT. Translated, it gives CASSAAGGTEAFF.